This T cell receptor beta chain was captured in a study of T cells after yellow fever vaccination. This CDR3 spans 13 amino acids. The germline V and J ends were trimmed by 5 bases and 4 bases, with 9 bases remaining between them. Germline V gene data show CDR1 as LGHNT and CDR2 as FRNRAP. On this clonotype: Antigen unknown.

Findings and limits, study-wide: Clones from primary vaccination mostly reappeared after the booster (approximately 96% CD4, just over 85% CD8).

TCRdb redid the calling of the 5' RACE reads with MiXCR, one entry per CDR3 protein. The top ten clones hold 3% to 4% of a sample with about 320,000 distinct CDR3 sequences, around 12% of them seen once. The TCR was taken from a man between 18 and 29 years old who received the YFV17D yellow fever vaccine. The specimen was CD4+ T cells sorted from PBMCs, collected 15 days after the yellow fever booster vaccination. J is TRBJ2-1 and V is TRBV12-5; TRBD2 might be the D (6 bases). The CDR3 loop is CASGPGGYNEQFF. DNA of the CDR3: TGTGCTAGTGGTCCCGGGGGATACAATGAGCAGTTCTTC.